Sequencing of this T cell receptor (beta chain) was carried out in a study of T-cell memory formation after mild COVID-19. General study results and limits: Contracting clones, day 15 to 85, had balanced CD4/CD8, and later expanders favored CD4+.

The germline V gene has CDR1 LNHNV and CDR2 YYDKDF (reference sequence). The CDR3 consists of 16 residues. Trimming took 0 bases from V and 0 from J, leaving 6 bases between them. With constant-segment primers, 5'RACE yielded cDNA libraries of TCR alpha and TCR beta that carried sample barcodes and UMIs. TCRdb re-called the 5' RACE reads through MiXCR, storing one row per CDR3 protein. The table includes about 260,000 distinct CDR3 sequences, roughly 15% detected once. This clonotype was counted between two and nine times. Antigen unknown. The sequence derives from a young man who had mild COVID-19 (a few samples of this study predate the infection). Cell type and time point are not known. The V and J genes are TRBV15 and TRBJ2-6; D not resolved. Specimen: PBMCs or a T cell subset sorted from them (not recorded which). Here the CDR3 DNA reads TGTGCCACCAGCAGAGATGGCCTCTCTGGGGCCAACGTCCTGACTTTC. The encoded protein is CATSRDGLSGANVLTF.